The clone carrying this T cell receptor beta chain occurred a few times. Its specificity is not known. The V end lost 3 bases, the J end lost 3 bases, and 5 bases lay between the germline ends. Germline CDR1 reads LGHDT; CDR2 reads YNNKEL (reference sequence). The CDR3 length is 12 residues. The data were obtained in a study of blood T cells in healthy people across ages. Findings of the study overall: Roughly linear declines in TCR beta diversity per million T cells occurred with age. Conclusively comparing naive with antigen-experienced cells was impossible with unsorted PBMCs.

A sample-barcoded 5' primer and a J-beta primer mix were used in a second PCR of roughly 7 to 12 cycles. TCRdb re-called the 5' RACE reads with MiXCR, one entry per CDR3 protein. Among fewer than 700,000 distinct CDR3 sequences listed, 40% to 45% were seen once. Sequencing was done on a sample of blood. The chain joins TRBV3-1 to TRBJ2-5; no reliable D call. The TCR was taken from an elderly man in good health. The CDR3 sequence is CASSQIEETQYF. The DNA for the CDR3 is TGTGCCAGCAGCCAGATAGAAGAGACCCAGTACTTC.